This passage covers 21 T cell receptor beta chains from one sample sequenced in a study of blood T cell repertoires in COVID-19. Libraries were prepared by immunoSEQ multiplex PCR; TCRdb keeps only in-frame clonotypes and omits some of them. The sample includes some 11,000 clones, approximately 73% of them seen just once. Sequenced: peripheral blood. The receptors stem from a human donor in a cohort sampled during active COVID-19.

The sample holds a few counts of this clone. The chain joins TRBV5-1 to TRBJ2-7; 7 bases fit TRBD2. The germline V gene encodes CDR1 SGHRS and CDR2 YFSETQ. After removal of 4 bases from V and 5 bases from J, the junction contained 9 bases not matched to a gene. CDR3 length: 14 amino acids. CDR3 nucleotides: TGCGCCAGCAGCGACTCGGGGGGAACCCACGAGCAGTACTTC. Protein product: CASSDSGGTHEQYF. Based on the CDR3 plus reference TRBV5-1 and TRBJ2-7, the full variable domain is KAGVTQTPRYLIKTRGQQVTLSCSPISGHRSVSWYQQTPGQGLQFLFEYFSETQRNKGNFPGRFSGRQFSNSRSEMNVSTLELGDSALYLCASSDSGGTHEQYFGPGTRLTVT.

A word on this clone: Germline is not matched at one junction end, which may reflect a read error. The V call is TRBV9, the J call TRBJ2-1; TRBD2 aligns across 9 bases. CDR1 is SGDLS and CDR2 is YYNGEE in the germline V gene. This CDR3 contains 18 residues. CDR3 sequence reads: CASRMFLPLAGSSNEQFF. CDR3 nucleotide sequence: TGTGCCAGCAGGATGTTCCTACCTCTAGCGGGGTCCTCCAATGAGCAGTTCTTC.

This clone was seen more than once but under ten times. V gene TRBV5-6 combines with J gene TRBJ2-3; 15 positions match TRBD2. The CDR3 is 17 amino acids. Germline V gives CDR1 SGHDT, CDR2 YYEEEE. Trimming removed 4 bases from V and 4 bases from J; junction bases left unmatched: 7. This CDR3 is CASSKGLAGGSADTQYF. In nucleotides, the CDR3 is TGTGCCAGCAGCAAGGGACTAGCGGGGGGCAGCGCAGATACGCAGTATTTT.

The chain links TRBV29-1 to TRBJ2-1; 13 positions match TRBD2. After removal of 2 bases from V and 0 bases from J, the junction contained 4 bases not matched to a gene. Germline V gives CDR1 SQVTM, CDR2 ANQGSEA. This CDR3 is built from 17 residues. In DNA, the CDR3 is TGCAGCGTTGAAAAACTAGCGGGGGGGAGCTCCTACAATGAGCAGTTCTTC. This codes for CSVEKLAGGSSYNEQFF.

The gene calls are TRBV5-5 and TRBJ2-1, with 8 nucleotides matching TRBD1. Trimming took 4 bases from V and 7 from J; bases not matched to a gene: 10. The CDR3 covers 15 residues. Germline V gene sequence: CDR1 SGHKS, CDR2 YYEKEE (reference sequence). The CDR3 bases are TGTGCCAGCAGCGTCTTCACAGGGGGGCTTAATGAGCAGTTCTTC. This encodes CASSVFTGGLNEQFF.

The genes are TRBV7-2 and TRBJ2-5; 8 bases agree with TRBD1. Germline V gene data show CDR1 as SGHTA and CDR2 as FQGNSA. CDR3 length equals 13 residues. V lost 7 bases and J lost 5; bases outside the gene matches: 6. The CDR3 coding sequence is TGTGCCAGCAACCCGACAGGGGCGGAGACCCAGTACTTC. Translated: CASNPTGAETQYF.

This chain links TRBV28 with TRBJ1-2; perhaps TRBD1 as D (6 bases). Germline-derived CDR1 and CDR2 are MDHEN and SYDVKM. The CDR3 length is 13 residues. V was clipped by 6 bases and J by 6 bases, with 14 bases between them. The DNA of the CDR3 is TGTGCCAGCAGGTTACAGGGTACGGATGGCTACACCTTC. Protein product: CASRLQGTDGYTF.

The chain uses TRBV5-1 and TRBJ2-2, with TRBD2 identical over 10 bases. CDR3 size: 17 residues. Germline CDR1 reads SGHRS; CDR2 reads YFSETQ. V gave up 3 bases and J gave up 5 bases; unmatched junction bases: 10. The CDR3 coding sequence is TGCGCCAGCAGCTCCCCGGGACTAGCGAAAAGAACCGGGGAGCTGTTTTTT. Its protein is CASSSPGLAKRTGELFF.

V gene TRBV9 combines with J gene TRBJ1-5; perhaps TRBD1 as D (5 bases). The V end lost 0 bases, the J end lost 0 bases, and 7 bases lay between the germline ends. In germline, CDR1 is SGDLS, CDR2 YYNGEE. The CDR3 consists of 15 residues. This chain's CDR3 is CASSVGQGSNQPQHF. The CDR3 bases are TGTGCCAGCAGCGTAGGCCAGGGTAGCAATCAGCCCCAGCATTTT.

The J gene is TRBJ2-7, the V gene TRBV10-3, with D possibly being TRBD1 (5 bases). V lost 7 bases, J lost 1 base, and 11 bases lay in between. The CDR3 has 13 residues. Germline V lookup: CDR1 ENHRY, CDR2 SYGVKD. CDR3 sequence (DNA): TGTGCCATCATGCCCGACAGATCCTACGAGCAGTACTTC. The encoded protein is CAIMPDRSYEQYF.

This clone was seen a few times. The chain is built from TRBV7-2 and TRBJ2-7; weak D call: TRBD1 (5 bases). Trimming stripped 2 bases from V and 0 bases from J, with 8 bases between. This CDR3 is 14 amino acids long. Germline V gene data show CDR1 as SGHTA and CDR2 as FQGNSA. The CDR3 DNA reads TGTGCCAGCAGCTTATTACAGGCCTCCTACGAGCAGTACTTC. Amino acids: CASSLLQASYEQYF.

V and J are TRBV2 and TRBJ2-7; D gene unclear. This CDR3 has 14 residues. Per the germline V gene, CDR1 is SNHLY and CDR2 is FYNNEI. V lost 3 bases, J lost 5 bases, and 14 bases lay in between. CDR3 residues: CASSETILGHEQYF. CDR3 nucleotides: TGTGCCAGCAGTGAGACGATCCTAGGCCACGAGCAGTACTTC.

The table lists this clone with a few counts. Different DNA sequences within this sample yield the same CDR3. V gene TRBV5-1 combines with J gene TRBJ1-3; D perhaps matches TRBD1 (6 bases). V was shortened by 0 bases and J by 4 bases, with 8 bases between the two germline ends. CDR1 is SGHRS and CDR2 is YFSETQ in the germline V gene. There are 14 residues in the CDR3. DNA of the CDR3: TGCGCCAGCAGCTTGGGGACAGACGGAAACACCATATATTTT. Residues: CASSLGTDGNTIYF.

This chain joins TRBV6-1 and TRBJ1-5; D is unclear. Trimming took 2 bases from V and 2 from J, leaving 7 bases between them. The CDR3 is 14 residues long. From germline, CDR1 is MNHNS and CDR2 SASEGT. The CDR3 region has the DNA TGTGCCAGCAGTGAATATGTTGGCAATCAGCCCCAGCATTTT. Translated, it gives CASSEYVGNQPQHF.

The chain recombines TRBV27 with TRBJ1-6; a possible D gene is TRBD1 (5 bases). CDR3 size: 16 residues. The V end was cut by 4 bases, the J end by 8 bases, with 18 bases between. CDR1 and CDR2 from the germline V gene are MNHEY and SMNVEV (reference sequence). For the CDR3, the DNA is TGTGCCAGCAGTTATAGGACACCGGCGGTACATTCACCCCTCCACTTT. Amino acids: CASSYRTPAVHSPLHF.

The chain combines TRBV19 with TRBJ2-4, with TRBD1 matching 9 bases. CDR1 and CDR2 from the germline V gene are LNHDA and SQIVND (reference sequence). The CDR3 length is 13 residues. The trim removed 5 bases at V and 6 bases at J, leaving 2 bases unmatched. The CDR3 DNA follows: TGTGCCAGTAGTCGGGGACAGGGAAACATTCAGTACTTC. As protein: CASSRGQGNIQYF.

The V and J genes are TRBV6-5 and TRBJ1-4; TRBD1 might be the D (5 bases). This CDR3 contains 14 residues. Germline V gene data show CDR1 as MNHEY and CDR2 as SVGAGI. Deletions cut 1 base from V and 4 bases from J, with 7 bases between. DNA for the CDR3: TGTGCCAGCAGTTACTTAGACAGTAATGAAAAACTGTTTTTT. The encoded protein is CASSYLDSNEKLFF.

This chain connects TRBV6-6 to TRBJ2-1; D not certain. Germline values: CDR1 MNHNY, CDR2 SVGAGI (reference sequence). This CDR3 contains 14 residues. V shed 0 bases and J shed 4 bases, with 7 bases lying between them. CDR3 coding DNA: TGTGCCAGCAGTTACTCCCGGGTATACAATGAGCAGTTCTTC. This encodes CASSYSRVYNEQFF.

This chain connects TRBV6-1 to TRBJ2-1; D might be TRBD1 (6 bases). The V gene lost 1 base and the J gene lost 2 bases, with 9 bases spanning the gap. Germline V gene sequence: CDR1 MNHNS, CDR2 SASEGT. This CDR3 region has 15 residues. The CDR3 loop is CASSEVGQPYNEQFF. As DNA, the CDR3 is TGTGCCAGCAGTGAAGTTGGACAGCCCTACAATGAGCAGTTCTTC.

CDR3 in DNA: TGTGCCAGCAGCCCACGGACAGGGGACCACGAGCAGTACTTC. Its protein is CASSPRTGDHEQYF. The J gene is TRBJ2-7, the V gene TRBV11-2; 9 bases line up with TRBD1. Germline assignment: CDR1 SGHAT and CDR2 FQNNGV. With 5 bases clipped from V and 5 bases from J, the junction kept 7 bases outside the gene matches. The CDR3 is made up of 14 amino acids.

The rearrangement links TRBV29-1 to TRBJ2-7; the match to TRBD2 covers 15 bases. CDR1 is SQVTM, CDR2 ANQGSEA, per germline. J gave up 10 bases and V 4 bases, and 8 bases lay outside the gene matches. The CDR3 extends over 14 amino acids. DNA for the CDR3: TGCAGCGTTGTCCCGGGACTAGCGGGAGGCCTCCAGTACTTC. It encodes CSVVPGLAGGLQYF.